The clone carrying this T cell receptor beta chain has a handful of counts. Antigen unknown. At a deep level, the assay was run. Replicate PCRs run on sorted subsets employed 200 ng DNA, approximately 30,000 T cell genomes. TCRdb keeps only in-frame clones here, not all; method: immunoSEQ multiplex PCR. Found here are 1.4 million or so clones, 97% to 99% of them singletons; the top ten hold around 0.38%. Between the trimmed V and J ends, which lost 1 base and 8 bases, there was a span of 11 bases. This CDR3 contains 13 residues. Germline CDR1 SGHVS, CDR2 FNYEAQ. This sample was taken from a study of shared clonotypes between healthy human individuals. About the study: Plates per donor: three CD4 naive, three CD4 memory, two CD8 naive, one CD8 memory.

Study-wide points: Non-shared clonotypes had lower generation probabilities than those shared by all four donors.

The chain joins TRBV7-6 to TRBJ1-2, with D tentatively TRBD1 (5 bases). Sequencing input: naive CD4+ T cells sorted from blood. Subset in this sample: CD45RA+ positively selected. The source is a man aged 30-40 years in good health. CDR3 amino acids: CASSLGGARGYTF. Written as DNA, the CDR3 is TGTGCCAGCAGCTTAGGAGGGGCGCGGGGCTACACCTTC.